The 23 T cell receptor beta chains listed next were all sequenced from one sample in a study of untreated major depressive disorder. Some clones are missing from TCRdb's copy, which holds only in-frame ones; the method was immunoSEQ multiplex PCR. The data hold some 21,000 clones, with about 90% observed a single time. Sequencing was done on a sample of CD4+ T cells from PBMCs. The receptors were gathered from a woman aged 40-49 years in good health.

This clone was observed a handful of times. This chain connects TRBV2 to TRBJ1-5; D is unclear. This CDR3 spans 14 amino acids. The germline gives CDR1 SNHLY, CDR2 FYNNEI. V was shortened by 4 bases and J by 2 bases, with 9 bases between the two germline ends. CDR3 loop: CASSVERGNQPQHF. CDR3 sequence (DNA): TGTGCCAGCAGTGTAGAACGGGGCAATCAGCCCCAGCATTTT.

The chain couples TRBV6-7 to TRBJ1-5, with 7 bases lining up with TRBD1. TRBV6-7 is annotated as an ORF whose role is uncertain. The CDR3 consists of 15 residues. J was trimmed by 5 bases and V by 4 bases; bases with no gene match: 8. CDR3 amino acids: CASSSRDSYDQPQHF. Written as DNA, the CDR3 is TGTGCCAGCAGTTCCAGGGACAGCTACGATCAGCCCCAGCATTTT.

This rearrangement joins TRBV6-1 to TRBJ2-7; D might be TRBD2 (6 bases). This CDR3 has 14 amino acids. Germline assignment: CDR1 MNHNS and CDR2 SASEGT. V lost 3 bases, J lost 7 bases, and 16 bases lay in between. Here the CDR3 reads CASSDLAVTREQYF. Written as DNA, the CDR3 is TGTGCCAGCAGTGATCTCGCCGTGACTAGGGAGCAGTACTTC.

The CDR3 reads CASRPGLASEQFF. CDR3 in DNA: TGTGCCAGCAGGCCGGGACTAGCCAGTGAGCAGTTCTTC. This chain joins TRBV6-5 and TRBJ2-1; TRBD2 matches 9 bases. V lost 6 bases and J lost 9; bases outside the gene matches: 6. The CDR3 loop spans 13 amino acids. Per the germline V gene, CDR1 is MNHEY and CDR2 is SVGAGI.

The chain recombines TRBV5-1 with TRBJ2-5; 7 bases line up with TRBD2. The CDR3 length is 17 residues. After removal of 4 bases from V and 1 base from J, the junction contained 13 bases not matched to a gene. Germline V gene sequence: CDR1 SGHRS, CDR2 YFSETQ. CDR3 coding DNA: TGCGCCAGCAGCGCCAACCCTAGCGGAATCTCCCAAGAGACCCAGTACTTC. Its protein is CASSANPSGISQETQYF. Full variable domain (remainder filled in from reference TRBV5-1 and TRBJ2-5): KAGVTQTPRYLIKTRGQQVTLSCSPISGHRSVSWYQQTPGQGLQFLFEYFSETQRNKGNFPGRFSGRQFSNSRSEMNVSTLELGDSALYLCASSANPSGISQETQYFGPGTRLLVL.

CDR3 region: CASMTDPGRQDGLGYTF. CDR3 sequence (DNA): TGTGCCAGCATGACGGACCCTGGCCGGCAGGACGGTCTGGGCTACACCTTC. This chain joins TRBV27 and TRBJ1-2; D remains unclear. Germline V lookup: CDR1 MNHEY, CDR2 SMNVEV (reference sequence). The CDR3 runs 17 residues. V lost 7 bases and J lost 8, with 29 bases in between.

The chain recombines TRBV27 with TRBJ2-3; maybe TRBD2 (6 bases). Germline V gene sequence: CDR1 MNHEY, CDR2 SMNVEV (reference sequence). The CDR3 is 15 amino acids. V was cut by 3 bases and J by 6 bases, with 16 bases left in between. In nucleotides, the CDR3 is TGTGCCAGCAGTTTCCGGACTACCAGGCCCGATACGCAGTATTTT. Translation gives CASSFRTTRPDTQYF.

The chain recombines TRBV7-6 with TRBJ2-7, with D possibly matching TRBD2 (6 bases). Per the germline V gene, CDR1 is SGHVS and CDR2 is FNYEAQ. The CDR3 has 13 amino acids. Trimming took off 1 base at V and 6 bases at J, with 10 bases between the two ends. The CDR3 DNA reads as TGTGCCAGCAGCTTAGAGGAGGGTTTCGAGCAGTACGTC. This gives the protein CASSLEEGFEQYV.

The V gene is TRBV7-9, the J gene TRBJ2-3, with D possibly TRBD2 on 5 matching bases. The CDR3 has 15 residues. Trimming took off 5 bases at V and 1 base at J, with 13 bases between the two ends. Germline V gene lookup returns CDR1 SEHNR and CDR2 FQNEAQ (reference sequence). CDR3 in amino acids: CASSPQAARTDTQYF. In DNA form, the CDR3 reads TGTGCCAGCAGCCCCCAAGCGGCCCGCACAGATACGCAGTATTTT. Looking up the rest from reference TRBV7-9 and TRBJ2-3 gives the full variable domain: DTGVSQNPRHKITKRGQNVTFRCDPISEHNRLYWYRQTLGQGPEFLTYFQNEAQLEKSRLLSDRFSAERPKGSFSTLEIQRTEQGDSAMYLCASSPQAARTDTQYFGPGTRLTVL.

J is TRBJ1-4 and V is TRBV5-1, with 8 positions matching TRBD1. The CDR3 runs 15 residues. Germline V gene data show CDR1 as SGHRS and CDR2 as YFSETQ. Trimming took 4 bases from V and 5 from J; bases not matched to a gene: 7. The CDR3 nucleotides read TGCGCCAGCAGCAATCGGACAGGGAGGAATGAAAAACTGTTTTTT. It is translated as CASSNRTGRNEKLFF.

A single count supports this clone. The chain joins TRBV5-6 to TRBJ2-2, with unresolved D. CDR1 and CDR2 (germline): SGHDT, YYEEEE. Trimming took 2 bases from V and 6 from J, leaving 5 bases between them. The CDR3 is made up of 12 amino acids. CDR3 in amino acids: CASSLASGELFF. The CDR3 DNA sequence: TGTGCCAGCAGCTTAGCCTCCGGGGAGCTGTTTTTT.

The chain links TRBV1 to TRBJ1-4. TRBV1 is a documented pseudogene. The CDR3 has 16 amino acids. CDR3 DNA sequence: TGCACCAGCAACCTAACGGAAGGGTCCCACAATGAAAAACTGTTTTTT. Protein sequence: CTSNLTEGSHNEKLFF.

The chain carries TRBV30 and TRBJ1-1; D perhaps matches TRBD1 (5 bases). The CDR3 is 11 amino acids. Germline V gene sequence: CDR1 GTSNPN, CDR2 SVGIG (reference sequence). V shed 6 bases and J shed 5 bases, with 10 bases lying between them. The CDR3 sequence is CACDEGTEAFF. The CDR3 DNA sequence: TGTGCCTGCGACGAGGGGACTGAAGCTTTCTTT.

This chain links TRBV5-6 with TRBJ1-2, with 8 bases aligning to TRBD1. CDR3 length: 13 residues. The trim removed 1 base at V and 8 bases at J, leaving 4 bases unmatched. Germline V lookup: CDR1 SGHDT, CDR2 YYEEEE. CDR3: CASSLWTGTGYTF. CDR3 bases: TGTGCCAGCAGCTTGTGGACAGGGACGGGCTACACCTTC.

V is TRBV11-2 and J is TRBJ1-4; 9 bases agree with TRBD1. Germline CDR1 reads SGHAT; CDR2 reads FQNNGV. The CDR3 runs to 14 residues. The J segment lost 14 bases and the V segment lost 4 bases, leaving 11 bases of the junction unmatched. The CDR3 loop is CASSSTKGTGLLFF. Written as DNA, the CDR3 is TGTGCCAGCAGCTCAACCAAGGGGACAGGGCTGCTGTTTTTT.

This chain joins TRBV28 and TRBJ2-7, with 11 bases aligning to TRBD1. V trimming: 2 bases; J trimming: 2 bases; junction bases outside the gene matches: 5. The CDR3 length is 16 residues. Germline CDR1 is MDHEN and CDR2 is SYDVKM. This CDR3 is CASSLGTGGSPYEQYF. Written as DNA, the CDR3 is TGTGCCAGCAGTTTAGGGACAGGGGGATCTCCCTACGAGCAGTACTTC.

This chain uses TRBV28 with TRBJ1-2; D is unresolved. The V gene's germline CDR1 is MDHEN and CDR2 SYDVKM. V lost 2 bases and J lost 8, with 9 bases in between. This CDR3 has 12 residues. As DNA, the CDR3 is TGTGCCAGCAGTTTAATGACGGCCGGCTACACCTTC. It translates to CASSLMTAGYTF.

The V gene is TRBV18, the J gene TRBJ1-2; D perhaps matches TRBD1 (5 bases). Germline V gene sequence: CDR1 KGHSH, CDR2 LQKENI. The CDR3 has 15 amino acids. V was clipped by 6 bases and J by 2 bases, with 16 bases between them. The CDR3 sequence is CASSHASSGNYGYTF. CDR3 nucleotide sequence: TGTGCCAGCTCTCACGCTTCCTCAGGGAACTATGGCTACACCTTC. Complete variable domain (other parts from reference TRBV18 and TRBJ1-2): NAGVMQNPRHLVRRRGQEARLRCSPMKGHSHVYWYRQLPEEGLKFMVYLQKENIIDESGMPKERFSAEFPKEGPSILRIQQVVRGDSAAYFCASSHASSGNYGYTFGSGTRLTVV.

The chain recombines TRBV7-2 with TRBJ2-5; D gene uncertain. In germline, CDR1 is SGHTA, CDR2 FQGNSA. Trimming took off 3 bases at V and 4 bases at J, with 9 bases between the two ends. The CDR3 spans 13 residues. The CDR3 sequence: CASSLSVGETQYF. The CDR3 region has the DNA TGTGCCAGCAGCTTGAGCGTTGGAGAGACCCAGTACTTC. Variable domain in full (rest from reference TRBV7-2 and TRBJ2-5): GAGVSQSPSNKVTEKGKDVELRCDPISGHTALYWYRQSLGQGLEFLIYFQGNSAPDKSGLPSDRFSAERTGGSVSTLTIQRTQQEDSAVYLCASSLSVGETQYFGPGTRLLVL.

The chain is built from TRBV5-4 and TRBJ2-5; no clear D gene. The V gene lost 3 bases and the J gene lost 2 bases, with 5 bases spanning the gap. Germline V gives CDR1 SGHNT, CDR2 YYREEE (reference sequence). This CDR3 is 12 amino acids long. The CDR3 loop is CASSSVQETQYF. CDR3 sequence (DNA): TGTGCCAGCAGCTCAGTACAAGAGACCCAGTACTTC.

V is TRBV7-2 and J is TRBJ1-1; D ambiguous. The CDR3 sequence is 15 residues long. Germline V gene data show CDR1 as SGHTA and CDR2 as FQGNSA. Trimming took off 5 bases at V and 5 bases at J, with 18 bases between the two ends. CDR3 DNA: TGTGCCAGCAGCCTATCGACCCTGGGGAGGACTGAAGCTTTCTTT. It is translated as CASSLSTLGRTEAFF.

This clone was detected once. Other DNA sequences in this specimen translate into the identical CDR3. V gene TRBV7-2 combines with J gene TRBJ2-5; D gene uncertain. Germline CDR1 SGHTA, CDR2 FQGNSA. V was trimmed by 1 base and J by 4 bases, leaving 7 bases between them. The CDR3 sequence is 13 residues long. The CDR3 is CASSLGGRETQYF. The CDR3 DNA follows: TGTGCCAGCAGCTTAGGAGGACGAGAGACCCAGTACTTC.

The J gene is TRBJ2-2, the V gene TRBV6-5, with D uncertain. CDR1 is MNHEY, CDR2 SVGAGI, per germline. This CDR3 is 14 amino acids long. V was cut by 2 bases and J by 7 bases, with 11 bases left in between. The CDR3 spells CASSYGQLIGELFF. The DNA for the CDR3 is TGTGCCAGCAGTTACGGGCAGCTAATCGGGGAGCTGTTTTTT.